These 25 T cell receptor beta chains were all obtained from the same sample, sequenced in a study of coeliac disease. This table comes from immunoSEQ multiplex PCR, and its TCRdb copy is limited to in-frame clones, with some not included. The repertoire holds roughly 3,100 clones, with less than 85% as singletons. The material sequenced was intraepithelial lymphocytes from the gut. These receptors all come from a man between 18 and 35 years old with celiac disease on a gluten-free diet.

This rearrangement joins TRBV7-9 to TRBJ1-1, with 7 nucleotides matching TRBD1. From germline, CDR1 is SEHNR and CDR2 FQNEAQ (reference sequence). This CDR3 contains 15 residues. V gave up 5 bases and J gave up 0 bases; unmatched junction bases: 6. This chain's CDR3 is CASSGGQYMNTEAFF. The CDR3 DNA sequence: TGTGCCAGCAGCGGGGGACAGTACATGAACACTGAAGCTTTCTTT.

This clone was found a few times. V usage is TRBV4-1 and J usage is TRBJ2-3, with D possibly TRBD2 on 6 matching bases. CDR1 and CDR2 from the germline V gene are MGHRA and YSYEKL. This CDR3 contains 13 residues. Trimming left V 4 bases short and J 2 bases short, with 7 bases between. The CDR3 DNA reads TGCGCCAGCAGCCGCGGGGCCACAGATACGCAGTATTTT. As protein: CASSRGATDTQYF.

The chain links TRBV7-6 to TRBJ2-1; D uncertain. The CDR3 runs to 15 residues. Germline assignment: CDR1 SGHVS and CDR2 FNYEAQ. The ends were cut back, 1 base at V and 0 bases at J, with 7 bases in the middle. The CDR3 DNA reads TGTGCCAGCAGCTTAGTAGCAGACTCCTACAATGAGCAGTTCTTC. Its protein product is CASSLVADSYNEQFF. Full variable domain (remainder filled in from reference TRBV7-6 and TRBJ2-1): GAGVSQSPRYKVTKRGQDVALRCDPISGHVSLYWYRQALGQGPEFLTYFNYEAQQDKSGLPNDRFSAERPEGSISTLTIQRTEQRDSAMYRCASSLVADSYNEQFFGPGTRLTVL.

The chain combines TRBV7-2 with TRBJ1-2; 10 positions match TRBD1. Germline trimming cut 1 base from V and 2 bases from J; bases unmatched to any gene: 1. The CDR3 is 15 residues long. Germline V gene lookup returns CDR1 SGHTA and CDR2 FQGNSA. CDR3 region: CASSLVTGGNYGYTF. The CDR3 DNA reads TGTGCCAGCAGCTTAGTGACAGGGGGCAACTATGGCTACACCTTC.

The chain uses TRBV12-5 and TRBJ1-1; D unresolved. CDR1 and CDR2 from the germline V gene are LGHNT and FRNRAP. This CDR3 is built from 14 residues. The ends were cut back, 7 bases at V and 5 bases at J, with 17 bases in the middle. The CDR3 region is CASAPESALTEAFF. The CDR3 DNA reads TGTGCTAGTGCCCCGGAGTCGGCCCTTACTGAAGCTTTCTTT.

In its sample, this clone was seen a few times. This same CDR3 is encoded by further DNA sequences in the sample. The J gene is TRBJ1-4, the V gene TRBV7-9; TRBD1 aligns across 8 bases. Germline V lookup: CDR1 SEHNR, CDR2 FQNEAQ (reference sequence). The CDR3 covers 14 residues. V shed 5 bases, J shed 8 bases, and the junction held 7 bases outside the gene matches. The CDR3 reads CASSPDRGVEKLFF. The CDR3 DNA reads TGTGCCAGCAGCCCAGACAGGGGAGTAGAAAAACTGTTTTTT.

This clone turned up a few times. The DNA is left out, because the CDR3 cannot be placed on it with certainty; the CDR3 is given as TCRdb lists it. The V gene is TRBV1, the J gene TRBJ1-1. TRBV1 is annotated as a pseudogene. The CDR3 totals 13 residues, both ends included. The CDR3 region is CTSSWAGGTEAFF.

The CDR3 loop is CASSLSSTGVGETQYF. DNA of the CDR3: TGCGCCAGCAGCTTGTCGTCGACAGGGGTGGGAGAGACCCAGTACTTC. The chain employs TRBV5-1 and TRBJ2-5, with TRBD1 matching 8 bases. The length of the CDR3 is 16 residues. Per the germline V gene, CDR1 is SGHRS and CDR2 is YFSETQ. After removal of 1 base from V and 4 bases from J, the junction contained 9 bases not matched to a gene. Drawing the rest from reference TRBV5-1 and TRBJ2-5, the complete variable domain is KAGVTQTPRYLIKTRGQQVTLSCSPISGHRSVSWYQQTPGQGLQFLFEYFSETQRNKGNFPGRFSGRQFSNSRSEMNVSTLELGDSALYLCASSLSSTGVGETQYFGPGTRLLVL.

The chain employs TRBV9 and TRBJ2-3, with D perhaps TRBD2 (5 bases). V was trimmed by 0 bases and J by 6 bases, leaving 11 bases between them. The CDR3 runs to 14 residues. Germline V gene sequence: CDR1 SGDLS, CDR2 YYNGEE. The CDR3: CASSVVGIADTQYF. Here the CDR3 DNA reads TGTGCCAGCAGCGTAGTAGGAATAGCGGATACGCAGTATTTT.

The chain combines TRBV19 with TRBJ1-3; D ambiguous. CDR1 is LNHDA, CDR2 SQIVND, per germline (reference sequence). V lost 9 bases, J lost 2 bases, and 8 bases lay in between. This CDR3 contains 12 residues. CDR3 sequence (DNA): TGTGCCAGCAGCGGTGCTGGAAACACCATATATTTT. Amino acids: CASSGAGNTIYF.

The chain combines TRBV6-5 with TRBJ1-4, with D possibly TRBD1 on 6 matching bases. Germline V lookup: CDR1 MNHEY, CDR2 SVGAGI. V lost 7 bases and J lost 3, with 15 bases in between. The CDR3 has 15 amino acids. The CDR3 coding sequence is TGTGCCAGCACCTGGCGGGGGGGGCCTAATGAAAAACTGTTTTTT. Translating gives CASTWRGGPNEKLFF.

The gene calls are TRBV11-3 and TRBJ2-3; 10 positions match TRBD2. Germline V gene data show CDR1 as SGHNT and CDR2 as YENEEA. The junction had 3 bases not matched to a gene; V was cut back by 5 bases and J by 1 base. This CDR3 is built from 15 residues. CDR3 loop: CASSRGTSGTDTQYF. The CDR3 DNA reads TGTGCCAGCAGCCGCGGGACTAGCGGCACAGATACGCAGTATTTT.

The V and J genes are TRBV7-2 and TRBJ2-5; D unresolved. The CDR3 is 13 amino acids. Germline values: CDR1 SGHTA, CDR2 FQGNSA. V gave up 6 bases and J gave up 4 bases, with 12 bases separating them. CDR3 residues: CASRSGGGETQYF. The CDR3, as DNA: TGTGCCAGCAGGTCCGGCGGCGGAGAGACCCAGTACTTC.

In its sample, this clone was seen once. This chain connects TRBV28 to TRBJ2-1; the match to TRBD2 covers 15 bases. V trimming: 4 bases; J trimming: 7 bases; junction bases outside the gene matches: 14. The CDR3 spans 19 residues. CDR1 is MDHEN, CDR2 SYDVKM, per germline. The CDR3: CASSSGRTSGGVIRNEQFF. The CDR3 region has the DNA TGTGCCAGCAGTTCGGGGAGGACTAGCGGGGGGGTCATAAGAAATGAGCAGTTCTTC.

The CDR3 loop is CASSQGSGTSSGNTIYF. The CDR3 coding sequence is TGCGCCAGCAGCCAAGGTTCAGGAACGAGCTCTGGAAACACCATATATTTT. The V and J genes are TRBV4-1 and TRBJ1-3; D not certain. Germline lookup yields CDR1 MGHRA and CDR2 YSYEKL. Trimming removed 1 base at V and 0 bases at J, with 13 bases between. The CDR3 has 17 amino acids.

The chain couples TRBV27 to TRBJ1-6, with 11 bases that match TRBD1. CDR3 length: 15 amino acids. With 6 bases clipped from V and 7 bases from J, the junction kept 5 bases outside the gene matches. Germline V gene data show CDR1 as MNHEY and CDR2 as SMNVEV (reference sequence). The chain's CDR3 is CASSRGDRGNSPLHF. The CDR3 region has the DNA TGTGCCAGCAGCCGGGGGGACAGGGGGAATTCACCCCTCCACTTT.

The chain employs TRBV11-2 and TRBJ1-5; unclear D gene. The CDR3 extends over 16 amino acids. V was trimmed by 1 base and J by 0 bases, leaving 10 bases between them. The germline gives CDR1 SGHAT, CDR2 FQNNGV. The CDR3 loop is CASSLGHGYSNQPQHF. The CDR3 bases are TGTGCCAGCAGCTTAGGACACGGCTATAGCAATCAGCCCCAGCATTTT.

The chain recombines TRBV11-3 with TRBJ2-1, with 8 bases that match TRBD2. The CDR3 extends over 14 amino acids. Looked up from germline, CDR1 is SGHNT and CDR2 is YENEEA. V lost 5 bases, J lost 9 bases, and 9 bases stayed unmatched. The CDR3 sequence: CASSTDAGGPEQFF. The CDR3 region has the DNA TGTGCCAGCAGCACCGACGCGGGAGGTCCTGAGCAGTTCTTC.

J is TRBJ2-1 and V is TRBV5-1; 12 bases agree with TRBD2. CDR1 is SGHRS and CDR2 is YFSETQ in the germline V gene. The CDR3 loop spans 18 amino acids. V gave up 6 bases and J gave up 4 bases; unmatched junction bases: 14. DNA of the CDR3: TGCGCCAGCACTGACCAAGTTCTAGCGGGGGGGCGGTACAATGAGCAGTTCTTC. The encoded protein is CASTDQVLAGGRYNEQFF.

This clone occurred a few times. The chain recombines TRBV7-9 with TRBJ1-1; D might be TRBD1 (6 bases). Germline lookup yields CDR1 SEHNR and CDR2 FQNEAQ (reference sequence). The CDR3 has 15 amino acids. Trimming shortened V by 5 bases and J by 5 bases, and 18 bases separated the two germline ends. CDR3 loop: CASSPVGGEGTEAFF. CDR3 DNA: TGTGCCAGCAGCCCTGTTGGGGGCGAGGGGACTGAAGCTTTCTTT.

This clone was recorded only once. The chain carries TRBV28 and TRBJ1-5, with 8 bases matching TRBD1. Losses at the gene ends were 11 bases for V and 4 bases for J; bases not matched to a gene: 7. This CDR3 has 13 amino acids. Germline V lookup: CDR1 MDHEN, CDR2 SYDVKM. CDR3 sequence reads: CAGGQGTNQPQHF. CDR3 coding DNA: TGTGCCGGTGGACAGGGAACAAATCAGCCCCAGCATTTT.

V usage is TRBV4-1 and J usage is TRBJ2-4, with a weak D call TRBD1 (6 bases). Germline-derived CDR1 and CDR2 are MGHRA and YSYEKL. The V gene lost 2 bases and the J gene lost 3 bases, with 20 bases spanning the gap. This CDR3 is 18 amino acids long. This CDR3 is CASSQPDYRERVKNIQYF. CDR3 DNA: TGCGCCAGCAGCCAACCAGATTACAGGGAAAGGGTCAAAAACATTCAGTACTTC.

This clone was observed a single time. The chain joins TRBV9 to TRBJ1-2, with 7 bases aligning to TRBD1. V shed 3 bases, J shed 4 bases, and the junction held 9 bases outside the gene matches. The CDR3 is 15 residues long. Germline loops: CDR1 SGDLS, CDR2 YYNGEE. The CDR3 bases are TGTGCCAGCAGCGAAACCGGGACAGCCGGCTATGGCTACACCTTC. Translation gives CASSETGTAGYGYTF.

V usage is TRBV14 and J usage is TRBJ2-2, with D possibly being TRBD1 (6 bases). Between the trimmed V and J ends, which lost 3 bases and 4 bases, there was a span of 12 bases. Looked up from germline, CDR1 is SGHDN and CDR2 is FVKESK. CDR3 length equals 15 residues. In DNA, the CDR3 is TGTGCCAGCAGCCAGTACAGGGATCCCACCGGGGAGCTGTTTTTT. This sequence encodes CASSQYRDPTGELFF.

As DNA, the CDR3 is TGTGCCAGCGCGCCGGGGGTCTCCTACGAGCAGTACTTC. Residues: CASAPGVSYEQYF. The rearrangement joins TRBV27 to TRBJ2-7, with D possibly matching TRBD2 (6 bases). Between the trimmed V and J ends, which lost 8 bases and 0 bases, there was a span of 11 bases. CDR1 is MNHEY, CDR2 SMNVEV, per germline (reference sequence). The CDR3 is 13 amino acids.